This T cell receptor (beta chain) was captured in a study of T cells in Graves' hyperthyroidism and ophthalmopathy. Germline V gene sequence: CDR1 SGDLS, CDR2 YYNGEE. Trimming left V 3 bases short and J 0 bases short, with 14 bases between. This CDR3 is built from 16 residues. Uncontrolled infection, other autoimmune disease, pregnancy and lactation each barred patients from inclusion. TCR beta CDR3 sequences were amplified from RNA transcripts. The primer set for the first-round RT-PCR of the TCR CDR3 was HTBI. TCRdb re-called the multiplex PCR reads with MiXCR, one entry per CDR3 protein. The sample lists about 840,000 distinct CDR3 sequences, 38% occurring once. This clonotype appeared a few times.

This TCR derives from a man younger than 35 with Graves' hyperthyroidism. The V gene is TRBV9, the J gene TRBJ2-3, with D possibly being TRBD1 or TRBD2 (5 bases each). The sample comprised blood. The CDR3 coding sequence is TGTGCCAGCAGCGCCGGGACGTCGGTTAGCACAGATACGCAGTATTTT. This gives the protein CASSAGTSVSTDTQYF.